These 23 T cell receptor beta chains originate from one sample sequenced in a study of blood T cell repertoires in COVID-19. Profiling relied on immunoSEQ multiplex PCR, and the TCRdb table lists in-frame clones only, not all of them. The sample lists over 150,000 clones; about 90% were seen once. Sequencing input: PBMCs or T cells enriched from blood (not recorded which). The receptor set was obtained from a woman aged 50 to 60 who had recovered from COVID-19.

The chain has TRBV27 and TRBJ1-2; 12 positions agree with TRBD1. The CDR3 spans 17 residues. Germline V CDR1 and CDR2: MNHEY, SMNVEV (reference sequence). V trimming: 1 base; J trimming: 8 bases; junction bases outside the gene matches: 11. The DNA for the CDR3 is TGTGCCAGCAGTTTATTGGGCCGGGACAGGGGGCACGGGGGCTACACCTTC. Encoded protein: CASSLLGRDRGHGGYTF.

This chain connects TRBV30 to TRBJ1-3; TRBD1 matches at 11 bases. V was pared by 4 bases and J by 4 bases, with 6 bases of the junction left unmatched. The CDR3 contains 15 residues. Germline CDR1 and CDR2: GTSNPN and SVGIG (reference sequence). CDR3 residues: CAWNPDRGRGNTIYF. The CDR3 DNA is TGTGCCTGGAACCCGGACAGGGGGCGAGGAAACACCATATATTTT.

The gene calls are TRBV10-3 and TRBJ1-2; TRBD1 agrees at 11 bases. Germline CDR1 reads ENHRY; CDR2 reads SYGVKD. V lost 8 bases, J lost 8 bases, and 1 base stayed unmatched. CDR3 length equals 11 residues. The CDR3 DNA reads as TGTGCCATCCGGGACAGGGGGGGCTACACCTTC. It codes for CAIRDRGGYTF.

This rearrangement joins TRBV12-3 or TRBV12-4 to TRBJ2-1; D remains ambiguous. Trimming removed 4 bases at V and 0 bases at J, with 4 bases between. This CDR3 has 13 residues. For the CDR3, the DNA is TGTGCCAGCAGTTACAGCTCCTACAATGAGCAGTTCTTC. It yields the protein CASSYSSYNEQFF.

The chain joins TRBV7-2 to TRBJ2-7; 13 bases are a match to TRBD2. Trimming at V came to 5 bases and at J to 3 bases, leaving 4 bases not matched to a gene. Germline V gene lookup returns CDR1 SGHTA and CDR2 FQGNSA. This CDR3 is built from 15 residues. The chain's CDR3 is CASSIRLAGGYEQYF. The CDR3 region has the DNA TGTGCCAGCAGCATTCGACTAGCGGGGGGCTACGAGCAGTACTTC.

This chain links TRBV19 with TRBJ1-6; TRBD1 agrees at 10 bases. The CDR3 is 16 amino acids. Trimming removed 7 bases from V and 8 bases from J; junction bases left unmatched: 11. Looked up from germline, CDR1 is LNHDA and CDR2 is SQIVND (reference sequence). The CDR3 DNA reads TGTGCCAGTACCCCGGGACAGGGGCGTTTGGATTCACCCCTCCACTTT. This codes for CASTPGQGRLDSPLHF.

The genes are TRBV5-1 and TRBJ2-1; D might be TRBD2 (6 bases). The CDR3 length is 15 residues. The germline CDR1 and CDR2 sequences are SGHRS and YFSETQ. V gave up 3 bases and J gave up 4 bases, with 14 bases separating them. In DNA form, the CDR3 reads TGCGCCAGCAGCTGGGACGGGACTGTTTACAATGAGCAGTTCTTC. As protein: CASSWDGTVYNEQFF.

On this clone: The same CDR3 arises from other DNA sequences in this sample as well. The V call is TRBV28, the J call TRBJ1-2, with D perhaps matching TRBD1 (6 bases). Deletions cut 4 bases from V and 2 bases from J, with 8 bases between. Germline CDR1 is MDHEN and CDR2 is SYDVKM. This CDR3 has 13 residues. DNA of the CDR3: TGTGCCAGCAGTTCCACAGGGAACTATGGCTACACCTTC. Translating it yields CASSSTGNYGYTF.

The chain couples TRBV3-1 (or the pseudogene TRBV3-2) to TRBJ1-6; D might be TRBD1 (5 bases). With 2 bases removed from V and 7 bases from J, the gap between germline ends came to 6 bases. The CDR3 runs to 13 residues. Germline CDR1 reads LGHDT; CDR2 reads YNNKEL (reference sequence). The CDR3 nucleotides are TGTGCCAGCAGCCAACGACAGAATTCACCCCTCCACTTT. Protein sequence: CASSQRQNSPLHF.

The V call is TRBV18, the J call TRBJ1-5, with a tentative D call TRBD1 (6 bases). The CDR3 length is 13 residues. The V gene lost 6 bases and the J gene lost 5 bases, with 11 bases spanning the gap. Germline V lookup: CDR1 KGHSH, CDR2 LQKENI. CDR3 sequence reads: CASSGQSDQPQHF. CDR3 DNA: TGTGCCAGCTCCGGACAGAGCGATCAGCCCCAGCATTTT.

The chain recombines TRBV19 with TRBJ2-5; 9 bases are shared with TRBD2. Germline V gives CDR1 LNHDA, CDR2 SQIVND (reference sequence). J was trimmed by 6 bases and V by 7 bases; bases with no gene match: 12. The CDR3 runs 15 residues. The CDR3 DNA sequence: TGTGCCAGTACCAAGGATAGCGGGAGTGGAAAGACCCAGTACTTC. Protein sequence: CASTKDSGSGKTQYF. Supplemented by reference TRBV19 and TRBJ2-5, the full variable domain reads DGGITQSPKYLFRKEGQNVTLSCEQNLNHDAMYWYRQDPGQGLRLIYYSQIVNDFQKGDIAEGYSVSREKKESFPLTVTSAQKNPTAFYLCASTKDSGSGKTQYFGPGTRLLVL.

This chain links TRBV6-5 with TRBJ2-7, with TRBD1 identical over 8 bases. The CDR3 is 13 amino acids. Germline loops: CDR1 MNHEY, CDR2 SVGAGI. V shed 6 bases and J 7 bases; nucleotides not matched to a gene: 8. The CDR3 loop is CASRWQGAREQYF. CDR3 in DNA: TGTGCCAGCAGGTGGCAGGGGGCGCGTGAGCAGTACTTC.

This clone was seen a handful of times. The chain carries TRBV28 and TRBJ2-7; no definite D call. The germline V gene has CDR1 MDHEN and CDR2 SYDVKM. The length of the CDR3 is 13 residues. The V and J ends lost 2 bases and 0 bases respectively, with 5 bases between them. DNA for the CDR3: TGTGCCAGCAGTTTACAGAACTCCTACGAGCAGTACTTC. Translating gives CASSLQNSYEQYF. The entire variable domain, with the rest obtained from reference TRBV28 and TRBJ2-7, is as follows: DVKVTQSSRYLVKRTGEKVFLECVQDMDHENMFWYRQDPGLGLRLIYFSYDVKMKEKGDIPEGYSVSREKKERFSLILESASTNQTSMYLCASSLQNSYEQYFGPGTRLTVT.

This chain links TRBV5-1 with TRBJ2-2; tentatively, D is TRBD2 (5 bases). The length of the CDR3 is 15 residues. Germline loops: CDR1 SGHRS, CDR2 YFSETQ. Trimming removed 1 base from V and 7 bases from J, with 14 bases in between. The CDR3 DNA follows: TGCGCCAGCAGCTTGAGCTTGGGCGGGTTCGGGGAGCTGTTTTTT. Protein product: CASSLSLGGFGELFF.

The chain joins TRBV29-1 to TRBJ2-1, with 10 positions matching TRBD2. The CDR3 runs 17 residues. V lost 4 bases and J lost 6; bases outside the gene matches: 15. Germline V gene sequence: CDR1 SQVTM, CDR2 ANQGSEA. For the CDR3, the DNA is TGCAGCGTTGGGGCGTTTGCTAGCGGGGGACCTGGCAATGAGCAGTTCTTC. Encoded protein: CSVGAFASGGPGNEQFF.

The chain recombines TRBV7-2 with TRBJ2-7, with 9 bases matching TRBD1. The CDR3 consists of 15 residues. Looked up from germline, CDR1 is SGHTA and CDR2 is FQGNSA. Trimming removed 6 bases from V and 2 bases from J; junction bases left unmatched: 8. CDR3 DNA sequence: TGTGCCAGCAGAATGGGACAGGGTAGGACCTACGAGCAGTACTTC. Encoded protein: CASRMGQGRTYEQYF.

The CDR3 DNA is TGTGCCACCAGTGAATCTAACGGACAGGTCCAAGAGACCCAGTACTTC. This translates into CATSESNGQVQETQYF. The chain has TRBV24-1 and TRBJ2-5; 7 bases align to TRBD1. The CDR3 totals 16 residues. Germline lookup yields CDR1 KGHDR and CDR2 SFDVKD. V shed 4 bases, J shed 1 base, and the junction held 8 bases outside the gene matches.

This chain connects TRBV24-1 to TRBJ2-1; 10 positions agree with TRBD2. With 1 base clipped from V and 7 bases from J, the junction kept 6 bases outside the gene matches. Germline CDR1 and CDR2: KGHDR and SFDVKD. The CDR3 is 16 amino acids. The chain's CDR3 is CATSDFTASGSNEQFF. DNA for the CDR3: TGTGCCACCAGTGATTTTACGGCTAGCGGGAGTAATGAGCAGTTCTTC.

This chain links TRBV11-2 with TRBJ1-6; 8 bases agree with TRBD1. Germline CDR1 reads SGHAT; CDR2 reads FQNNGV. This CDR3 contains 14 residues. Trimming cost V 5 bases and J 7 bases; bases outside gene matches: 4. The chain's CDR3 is CASSVTGENSPLHF. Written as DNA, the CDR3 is TGTGCCAGCAGCGTGACAGGGGAGAATTCACCCCTCCACTTT.

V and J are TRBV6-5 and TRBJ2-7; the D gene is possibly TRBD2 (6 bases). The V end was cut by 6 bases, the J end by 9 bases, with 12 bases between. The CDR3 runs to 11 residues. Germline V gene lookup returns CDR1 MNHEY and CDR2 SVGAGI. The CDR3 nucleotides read TGTGCCAGCAGACTCGGGACTGCGCAGTACTTC. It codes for CASRLGTAQYF.

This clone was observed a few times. CDR3 amino acids: CASSLWTGDYGYTF. In nucleotides, the CDR3 is TGCGCCAGCAGCTTGTGGACAGGGGATTATGGCTACACCTTC. This chain links TRBV5-1 with TRBJ1-2; the match to TRBD1 covers 9 bases. Trimming at V came to 1 base and at J to 5 bases, leaving 3 bases not matched to a gene. This CDR3 has 14 amino acids. Germline V CDR1 and CDR2: SGHRS, YFSETQ.

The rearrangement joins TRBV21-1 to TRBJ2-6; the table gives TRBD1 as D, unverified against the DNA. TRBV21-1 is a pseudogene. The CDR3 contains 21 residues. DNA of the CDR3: TGTGCCAGCAGCGACTCCGGCTCAGGGATAAAAGCCCTCTCTGGGGCCAACGTCCTGACTTTC. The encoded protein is CASSDSGSGIKALSGANVLTF.

Here the CDR3 DNA reads TGTGCCACCAGCAGGTCACAGGCGATTCAAGAGACCCAGTACTTC. It translates to CATSRSQAIQETQYF. The genes are TRBV15 and TRBJ2-5, with D maybe TRBD1 (5 bases). Trimming took 3 bases from V and 2 from J, leaving 13 bases between them. Germline lookup yields CDR1 LNHNV and CDR2 YYDKDF (reference sequence). The CDR3 loop spans 15 amino acids. The full variable domain, in which reference TRBV15 and TRBJ2-5 provide the parts outside the CDR3, is DAMVIQNPRYQVTQFGKPVTLSCSQTLNHNVMYWYQQKSSQAPKLLFHYYDKDFNNEADTPDNFQSRRPNTSFCFLDIRSPGLGDTAMYLCATSRSQAIQETQYFGPGTRLLVL.